The subject of this entry is one T cell receptor (beta chain). The antigen is unknown. This specimen belongs to a study of blood T cells in healthy people across ages. Findings of the study overall: Significant beta diversity loss was already apparent by age approximately 40, declining roughly linearly. More naive CD4+ cells and higher diversity were found in long-lived than in aged donors.

Trimming took 0 bases from V and 2 from J, leaving 7 bases between them. The CDR3 sequence is 14 residues long. Germline assignment: CDR1 DFQATT and CDR2 SNEGSKA (reference sequence). For the second PCR, which ran for about 7 to 12 cycles, a sample-barcoded 5' primer and a J-beta primer mix were used. Via MiXCR, TCRdb re-called the 5' RACE reads, giving one row per CDR3 protein. This table holds almost 1 million distinct CDR3 sequences, 45% to 60% found once. The rearrangement links TRBV20-1 to TRBJ1-4, with D possibly matching TRBD1 (5 bases). Sequencing was done on a sample of blood. The TCR comes from a woman aged 55-70 years in good health. CDR3 nucleotides: TGCAGTGCTAGAGAGCACAGGACTAATGAAAAACTGTTTTTT. It is translated as CSAREHRTNEKLFF.